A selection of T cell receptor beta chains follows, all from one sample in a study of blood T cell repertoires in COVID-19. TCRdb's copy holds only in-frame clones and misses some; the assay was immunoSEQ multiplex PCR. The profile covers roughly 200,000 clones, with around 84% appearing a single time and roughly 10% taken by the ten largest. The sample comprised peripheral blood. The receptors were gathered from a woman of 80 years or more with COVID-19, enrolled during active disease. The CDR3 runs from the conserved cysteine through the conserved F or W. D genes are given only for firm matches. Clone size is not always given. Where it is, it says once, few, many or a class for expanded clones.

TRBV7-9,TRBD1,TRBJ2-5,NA,CASSLSGTGGEETQYF,TGTGCCAGCAGCTTAAGCGGGACAGGGGGCGAAGAGACCCAGTACTTC
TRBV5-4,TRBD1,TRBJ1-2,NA,CASSAGQGYGYTF,TGTGCCAGCAGCGCTGGACAGGGCTATGGCTACACCTTC
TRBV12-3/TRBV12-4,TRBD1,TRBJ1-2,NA,CASSRDRVGGYTF,TGTGCCAGCAGCCGCGACAGGGTGGGAGGCTACACCTTC
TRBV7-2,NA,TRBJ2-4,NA,CASSFGAKNIQYF,TGTGCCAGCAGCTTCGGGGCCAAAAACATTCAGTACTTC
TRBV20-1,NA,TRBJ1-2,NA,CSARHRRDYTF,TGCAGTGCTAGACACAGGCGCGACTACACCTTC
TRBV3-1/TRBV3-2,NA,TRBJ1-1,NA,CASSQDGGGAEAFF,TGTGCCAGCAGCCAAGATGGAGGGGGGGCCGAAGCTTTCTTT
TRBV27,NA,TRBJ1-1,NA,CASSESRNRAEAFF,TGTGCCAGCAGCGAGTCAAGAAACAGGGCGGAAGCTTTCTTT
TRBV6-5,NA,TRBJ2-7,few,CASRRGLSSYEQYF,TGTGCCAGCAGAAGAGGACTGAGCTCCTACGAGCAGTACTTC
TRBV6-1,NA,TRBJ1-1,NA,CASNYGQPNTEAFF,TGTGCCAGCAACTATGGACAGCCCAACACTGAAGCTTTCTTT
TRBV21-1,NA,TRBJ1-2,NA,CASSKEQGYYGYTF,TGTGCCAGCAGCAAAGAGCAGGGATACTATGGCTACACCTTC
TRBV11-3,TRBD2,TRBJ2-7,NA,CASSPGGGSYEQYF,TGTGCCAGCAGCCCGGGAGGAGGCTCCTACGAGCAGTACTTC
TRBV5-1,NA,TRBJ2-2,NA,CASSGLPQGNTGELFF,TGCGCCAGCAGCGGACTCCCACAGGGGAACACCGGGGAGCTGTTTTTT
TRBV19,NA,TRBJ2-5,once,CASSSPAGYQETQYF,TGTGCCAGTAGTAGCCCCGCAGGCTACCAAGAGACCCAGTACTTC
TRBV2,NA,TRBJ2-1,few,CASSAGQSSYNEQFF,TGTGCCAGCAGTGCCGGACAGAGCTCCTACAATGAGCAGTTCTTC
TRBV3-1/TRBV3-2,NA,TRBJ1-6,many,CASSPLRATDSPLHF,TGTGCCAGCAGCCCTCTCAGGGCTACGGATTCACCCCTCCACTTT
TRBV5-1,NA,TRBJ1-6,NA,CASSLAAGTTSPLHF,TGCGCCAGCAGCTTGGCCGCAGGGACAACTTCACCCCTCCACTTT
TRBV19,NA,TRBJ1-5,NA,CASNKDRFGPQHF,TGTGCCAGTAACAAAGACAGATTTGGCCCCCAGCATTTT
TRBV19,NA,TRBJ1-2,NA,CASSIVLGGTNYGYTF,TGTGCCAGTAGTATCGTCCTCGGGGGGACTAACTATGGCTACACCTTC